These T cell receptor beta chains were read from a single sample in a study of T cells in pancreatic ductal adenocarcinoma. Some clones are missing from TCRdb's copy, which holds only in-frame ones; the method was immunoSEQ multiplex PCR. Of some 16,000 clones detected, around 91% appear once; the ten largest clones hold more than 15%. The sequencing sample was made of PBMCs. The receptors stem from a human donor with pancreatic ductal adenocarcinoma. The CDR3 runs from the conserved cysteine through the conserved F or W. D genes are given only for firm matches. Clone size, where shown, is once, few, many, or a class for clones that have expanded.

d_gene,abundance,j_gene,v_gene,CDR3aa,CDR3nt
-,few,TRBJ1-3,TRBV30,CAWSRLRSSGNTIYF,TGTGCCTGGAGTAGGTTGAGGAGCTCTGGAAACACCATATATTTT
-,-,TRBJ2-7,TRBV7-2,CASSLRGQYEQYF,TGTGCCAGCAGCTTACGGGGGCAATACGAGCAGTACTTC
TRBD1,-,TRBJ2-7,TRBV30,CAWIFMDRAYEQYF,TGTGCCTGGATTTTTATGGACAGGGCCTACGAGCAGTACTTC
TRBD1,once,TRBJ1-5,TRBV4-1,CASSQVGGRGRFQPQHF,TGCGCCAGCAGCCAAGTGGGGGGGAGGGGGCGTTTCCAGCCCCAGCATTTT
TRBD2,-,TRBJ2-1,TRBV5-6,CASSLGLAGVLGYNEQFF,TGTGCCAGCAGCTTGGGACTAGCGGGAGTACTCGGGTACAATGAGCAGTTCTTC
TRBD1,once,TRBJ2-2,TRBV30,CAWSVLGRRGPSTGELFF,TGTGCCTGGAGTGTACTAGGGAGAAGGGGGCCTAGCACCGGGGAGCTGTTTTTT
-,once,TRBJ1-2,TRBV27,CASSFHQANYGYTF,TGTGCCAGCAGTTTCCATCAAGCTAACTATGGCTACACCTTC
-,-,TRBJ2-1,TRBV25-1,CASSELGGTIYNEQFF,TGTGCCAGCAGTGAATTAGGCGGGACGATCTACAATGAGCAGTTCTTC
-,-,TRBJ2-1,TRBV7-2,CASSLVRRDDEQFF,TGTGCCAGCAGCTTAGTTCGCAGGGACGATGAGCAGTTCTTC
TRBD1,few,TRBJ2-7,TRBV7-9,CASSLYKAGQAYEQYF,TGTGCCAGCAGCTTATATAAAGCAGGACAGGCGTACGAGCAGTACTTC
TRBD1,-,TRBJ1-2,TRBV2,CASTTGRALGYGYTF,TGTGCCAGCACGACAGGGCGGGCCCTAGGCTATGGCTACACCTTC
TRBD2,-,TRBJ2-1,TRBV30,CAWSVLGLAGGPSSYNEQFF,TGTGCCTGGAGTGTACTGGGACTAGCGGGAGGACCCAGCTCCTACAATGAGCAGTTCTTC
-,-,TRBJ2-1,TRBV27,CASSLLPSYNEQFF,TGTGCCAGCAGTCTCCTCCCCTCCTACAATGAGCAGTTCTTC
-,-,TRBJ1-4,TRBV4-3,CASSQDLGRASTNEKLFF,TGCGCCAGCAGCCAAGATCTTGGCAGGGCCTCAACTAATGAAAAACTGTTTTTT
-,-,TRBJ1-4,TRBV29-1,CSANPGEKLFF,TGCAGCGCAAACCCGGGGGAAAAACTGTTTTTT
TRBD1,-,TRBJ1-3,TRBV5-1,CASSLGDRGPLSGNTIYF,TGCGCCAGCAGCTTGGGGGACAGGGGCCCTTTGTCTGGAAACACCATATATTTT
TRBD1,-,TRBJ2-5,TRBV5-5,CASSPIPGTGMKTQYF,TGTGCCAGCAGCCCAATACCCGGGACAGGGATGAAGACCCAGTACTTC
-,-,TRBJ2-1,TRBV15,CATSRETGAYNEQFF,TGTGCCACCAGCAGAGAGACAGGAGCCTACAATGAGCAGTTCTTC
-,once,TRBJ1-4,TRBV29-1,CSVDLTGRNEKLFF,TGCAGCGTTGATCTCACAGGCCGTAATGAAAAACTGTTTTTT
TRBD2,-,TRBJ2-1,TRBV5-1,CASSQLLAGGFHGEQFF,TGCGCCAGCAGCCAACTCCTAGCGGGAGGTTTCCATGGTGAGCAGTTCTTC
-,few,TRBJ2-7,TRBV29-1,CSVGSYEQYF,TGCAGCGTGGGCTCCTACGAGCAGTACTTC
-,-,TRBJ1-5,TRBV28,CASSLLNNQPQHF,TGTGCCAGCAGTTTATTAAATAATCAGCCCCAGCATTTT
TRBD1,-,TRBJ2-2,TRBV27,CASSLRQGTGELFF,TGTGCCAGCAGTTTACGACAGGGCACCGGGGAGCTGTTTTTT
-,-,TRBJ2-6,TRBV14,CASSQKLTPPGRSVGSGANVLTF,TGTGCCAGCAGCCAAAAACTAACCCCCCCGGGACGATCAGTTGGCTCTGGGGCCAACGTCCTGACTTTC
-,once,TRBJ1-6,TRBV4-1,CASNLPESPLHF,TGCGCCAGCAACCTACCCGAGTCACCCCTCCACTTT
TRBD2,-,TRBJ2-7,TRBV29-1,CSARTSGGSREQYF,TGCAGCGCCCGTACTAGCGGGGGTTCGCGGGAGCAGTACTTC
-,-,TRBJ1-3,TRBV10-3,CAISVNFGNTIYF,TGTGCCATCAGTGTAAATTTTGGAAACACCATATATTTT
-,-,TRBJ1-4,TRBV9,CASSVAQTRGGANEKLFF,TGTGCCAGCAGCGTAGCTCAAACGAGAGGGGGGGCTAATGAAAAACTGTTTTTT
-,-,TRBJ1-2,TRBV7-9,CASSSRGANYGYTF,TGTGCCAGCAGCTCGAGGGGAGCTAACTATGGCTACACCTTC
-,once,TRBJ1-4,TRBV15,CATSRVGPTGEKLFF,TGTGCCACCAGCAGAGTTGGACCGACGGGGGAAAAACTGTTTTTT
-,-,TRBJ1-2,TRBV11-2,CASSLIRQGPDYGYTF,TGTGCCAGCAGCTTAATACGGCAGGGCCCGGACTATGGCTACACCTTC
-,-,TRBJ2-1,TRBV27,CASSLFYNEQFF,TGTGCCAGCAGTTTATTCTATAATGAGCAGTTCTTC
TRBD2,-,TRBJ2-5,TRBV5-6,CASSPPGLAGGYQETQYF,TGTGCCAGCAGCCCGCCCGGACTAGCGGGGGGGTACCAAGAGACCCAGTACTTC
-,-,TRBJ1-6,TRBV30,CAWSRTYNSPLHF,TGTGCCTGGTCTCGTACTTATAATTCACCCCTCCACTTT
-,-,TRBJ1-6,TRBV4-2,CASSQDRNNSPLHF,TGTGCCAGCAGCCAAGATAGGAACAATTCACCCCTCCACTTT
-,-,TRBJ2-3,TRBV6-4,CASSLGISADTQYF,TGTGCCAGCAGCCTCGGTATTAGCGCAGATACGCAGTATTTT
-,-,TRBJ1-2,TRBV7-2,CASSPKAGLHNYGYTF,TGTGCCAGCAGCCCTAAGGCAGGCCTTCACAACTATGGCTACACCTTC
-,large,TRBJ2-5,TRBV5-4,CASSLGQYQETQYF,TGTGCCAGCAGCTTGGGACAGTACCAAGAGACCCAGTACTTC
-,-,TRBJ1-1,TRBV2,CASSDLGTEAFF,TGTGCCAGCAGTGATTTGGGGACTGAAGCTTTCTTT
TRBD1,-,TRBJ2-7,TRBV7-2,CASSREGTGGAHEQYF,TGTGCCAGCAGCCGGGAGGGGACAGGGGGCGCCCACGAGCAGTACTTC
TRBD1,-,TRBJ2-7,TRBV29-1,CSVEERQGGYEQYF,TGCAGCGTTGAAGAGAGACAGGGTGGGTACGAGCAGTACTTC
TRBD2,-,TRBJ2-1,TRBV4-2,CASSQDQSLAGGLYEQFF,TGTGCCAGCAGCCAAGATCAATCCCTAGCGGGGGGGCTATATGAGCAGTTCTTC
TRBD1,-,TRBJ1-1,TRBV18,CASSEWGQFEAFF,TGTGCCAGCTCCGAGTGGGGACAGTTCGAAGCTTTCTTT
TRBD1,-,TRBJ1-5,TRBV5-5,CASSILPPGTGGGQPQHF,TGTGCCAGCAGCATTTTACCCCCCGGGACAGGGGGCGGACAGCCCCAGCATTTT
TRBD1,-,TRBJ1-2,TRBV6-1,CASGGQAPNYGYTF,TGTGCCAGCGGGGGACAGGCCCCCAACTATGGCTACACCTTC
-,-,TRBJ1-1,TRBV7-9,CASSPKQRLNTEAFF,TGTGCCAGCAGCCCAAAACAAAGGTTGAACACTGAAGCTTTCTTT
TRBD1,-,TRBJ2-1,TRBV6-5,CASSGLSIQGNEQFF,TGTGCCAGCAGTGGCCTTTCGATACAGGGGAATGAGCAGTTCTTC
-,-,TRBJ1-1,TRBV7-8,CASSPIQMGMNTEAFF,TGTGCCAGCAGCCCCATTCAAATGGGAATGAACACTGAAGCTTTCTTT
-,-,TRBJ2-3,TRBV18,CASSPRKGSSTDTQYF,TGTGCCAGCTCACCACGGAAGGGTTCTAGCACAGATACGCAGTATTTT
-,-,TRBJ2-7,TRBV7-2,CASSLVGDSSYEQYF,TGTGCCAGCAGCTTAGTGGGGGATAGCTCCTACGAGCAGTACTTC
TRBD2,-,TRBJ2-1,TRBV5-1,CASSARLAGGDLQFF,TGCGCCAGCAGCGCCCGACTAGCGGGGGGGGATTTGCAGTTCTTC
TRBD2,-,TRBJ2-1,TRBV6-5,CASSYGGRAYNEQFF,TGTGCCAGCAGTTACGGGGGGAGGGCCTACAATGAGCAGTTCTTC
TRBD1,few,TRBJ2-3,TRBV4-2,CASSQDPAGGNTDTQYF,TGTGCCAGCAGCCAAGATCCAGCAGGGGGAAACACAGATACGCAGTATTTT